This T cell receptor (beta chain) was retrieved from a study of T cells in Graves' hyperthyroidism and ophthalmopathy. Deletions cut 2 bases from V and 0 bases from J, with 12 bases between. The germline V gene encodes CDR1 GTSNPN and CDR2 SVGIG (reference sequence). The CDR3 covers 15 residues. RNA transcripts were the template for amplifying TCR beta CDR3 regions. HTBI primers drove first-round RT-PCR of the TCR CDR3. TCRdb recomputed calls from the multiplex PCR reads with MiXCR, one row per CDR3 protein. Among about 640,000 distinct CDR3 sequences listed, about a fifth were seen once. There are a few counts of this clonotype.

Input material: blood. This clonotype originated in a man aged 25-45 years with Graves' ophthalmopathy. J is TRBJ2-3 and V is TRBV30; D unresolved. CDR3 in DNA: TGTGCCTGGAGTCTAAGCGAGGCTAGCACAGATACGCAGTATTTT. Translating it yields CAWSLSEASTDTQYF.